The table lists the clone carrying this T cell receptor beta chain with many counts. Its antigen is unidentified. TCRdb's copy holds only in-frame clones and misses some; the assay was immunoSEQ multiplex PCR. The sample has 750,000 to 1,000,000 clones; 92% are singletons. This sample was included in a study of shared clonotypes between healthy human individuals. Study context: The study used three CD4 naive, three CD4 memory, two CD8 naive and one CD8 memory plate per donor.

Study-wide results and limits: Rarefaction analysis demonstrated incomplete sorted-subset sequencing notwithstanding large depth. Clonotypes shared by all four sorted-subset donors had higher generation probabilities than non-shared clonotypes.

CD45RO-negative, CCR7-selected cells formed the naive CD8 fraction, which excluded terminally differentiated effector memory CD45RA+ cells. Input material: naive CD8+ T cells sorted from blood. This receptor was obtained from a man aged 30-40 years in good health.

The CDR3, as DNA: TGTGCCAGCAGCTTAGCGGGCCTCCAAGACTATGGCTACACCTTC. Translation gives CASSLAGLQDYGYTF. This chain joins TRBV7-2 and TRBJ1-2; D not resolved. CDR3 size: 15 residues. Looked up from germline, CDR1 is SGHTA and CDR2 is FQGNSA. The V gene lost 0 bases and the J gene lost 3 bases, with 11 bases spanning the gap. The full variable domain, completed using reference TRBV7-2 and TRBJ1-2, is GAGVSQSPSNKVTEKGKDVELRCDPISGHTALYWYRQSLGQGLEFLIYFQGNSAPDKSGLPSDRFSAERTGGSVSTLTIQRTQQEDSAVYLCASSLAGLQDYGYTFGSGTRLTVV.